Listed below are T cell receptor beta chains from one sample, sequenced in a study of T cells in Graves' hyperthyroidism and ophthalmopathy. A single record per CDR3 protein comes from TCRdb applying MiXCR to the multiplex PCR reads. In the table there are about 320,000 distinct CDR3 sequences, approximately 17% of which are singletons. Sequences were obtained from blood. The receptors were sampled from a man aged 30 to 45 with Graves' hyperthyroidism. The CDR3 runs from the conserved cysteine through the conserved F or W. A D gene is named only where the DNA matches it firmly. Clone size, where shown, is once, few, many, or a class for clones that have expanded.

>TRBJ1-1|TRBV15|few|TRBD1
CATSRGGQLNTEAFF
TGTGCCACCAGCAGAGGGGGACAGTTGAACACTGAAGCTTTCTTT
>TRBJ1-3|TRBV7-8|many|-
CASSLRMGSGNTIYF
TGTGCCAGCAGCTTAAGGATGGGATCCGGAAACACCATATATTTT
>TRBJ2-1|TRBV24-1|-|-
CATSDLTGSSYNEQFF
TGTGCCACCAGTGATTTGACAGGGAGCTCCTACAATGAGCAGTTCTTC
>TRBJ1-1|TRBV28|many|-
CASSLVGAEAFF
TGTGCCAGCAGTCTCGTGGGGGCTGAAGCTTTCTTT
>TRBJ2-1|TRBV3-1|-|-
CASRQMGEQFF
TGTGCCAGCCGACAAATGGGTGAGCAGTTCTTC
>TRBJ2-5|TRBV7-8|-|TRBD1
CAATGGQETQYF
TGTGCCGCCACAGGGGGGCAAGAGACCCAGTACTTC
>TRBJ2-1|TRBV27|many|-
CASSSQIGEQFF
TGTGCCAGCAGTTCCCAGATAGGTGAGCAGTTCTTC
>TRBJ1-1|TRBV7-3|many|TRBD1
CASSFETGGIPFF
TGTGCCAGCAGCTTCGAGACAGGGGGGATACCTTTCTTT
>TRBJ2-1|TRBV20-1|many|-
CSAIEQTNNNEQFF
TGCAGTGCTATTGAGCAGACAAATAACAATGAGCAGTTCTTC
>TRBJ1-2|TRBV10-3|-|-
CAISYDRNGYTF
TGTGCCATCAGTTACGACAGGAACGGCTACACCTTC
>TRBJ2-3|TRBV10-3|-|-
CATADSSSTDTQYF
TGTGCCACCGCCGACAGTTCTAGCACAGATACGCAGTATTTT
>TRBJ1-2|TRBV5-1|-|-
CASSLVMGAHYGYTF
TGCGCCAGCAGCTTGGTTATGGGGGCCCACTATGGCTACACCTTC
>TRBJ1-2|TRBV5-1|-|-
CASSSQEDYGYTF
TGTGCCAGCAGCTCTCAGGAAGACTATGGCTACACCTTC
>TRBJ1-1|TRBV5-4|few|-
CASKTWFMNTEAFF
TGTGCCAGCAAAACATGGTTCATGAACACTGAAGCTTTCTTT
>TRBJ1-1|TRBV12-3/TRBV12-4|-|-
CASRPWKAADTEAFF
TGTGCCAGCAGACCTTGGAAGGCGGCGGACACTGAAGCTTTCTTT
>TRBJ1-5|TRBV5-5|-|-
CASSVGGWGQPQHF
TGTGCCAGCAGTGTCGGCGGATGGGGTCAGCCCCAGCATTTT
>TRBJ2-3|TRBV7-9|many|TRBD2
CASRPGLAGLADTQYF
TGTGCCAGCAGACCAGGACTAGCGGGATTGGCGGATACGCAGTATTTT
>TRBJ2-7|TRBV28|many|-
CASSLNSPYEQYF
TGTGCCAGCAGTTTAAACAGTCCCTACGAGCAGTACTTC
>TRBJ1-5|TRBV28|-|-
CASSPSRAGGNQPQHF
TGTGCCAGCAGTCCCAGCCGGGCCGGGGGGAACCAGCCCCAGCATTTT
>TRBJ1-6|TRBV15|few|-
CATGQMYNSPLHF
TGTGCCACCGGACAGATGTATAATTCACCCCTCCACTTT
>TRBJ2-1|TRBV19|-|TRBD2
CASSSPPGTSGYNERFF
TGTGCCAGTAGCAGTCCCCCCGGGACTAGCGGCTACAATGAGCGGTTCTTC
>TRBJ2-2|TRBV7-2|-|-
CASSLETNPTLELFF
TGTGCCAGCAGCTTAGAAACTAACCCTACACTGGAGCTGTTTTTT
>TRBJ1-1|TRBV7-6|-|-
CASSLYPRPRAGERGNTEAFF
TGTGCCAGCAGCTTATACCCCCGCCCCCGGGCAGGGGAGAGAGGGAACACTGAAGCTTTCTTT
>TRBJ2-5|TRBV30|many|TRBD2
CACQTGLVEETQYF
TGTGCCTGCCAAACCGGACTAGTTGAGGAGACCCAGTACTTC
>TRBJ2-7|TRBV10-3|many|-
CAISEFAEDYEQYF
TGTGCCATCAGTGAGTTTGCGGAGGACTACGAGCAGTACTTC
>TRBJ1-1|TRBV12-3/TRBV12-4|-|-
CASSSAYDGAEAFF
TGTGCCAGCAGTTCCGCCTATGACGGCGCTGAAGCTTTCTTT
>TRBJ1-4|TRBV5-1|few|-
CASSLVGGGNEKLFF
TGCGCCAGCAGCTTGGTCGGGGGAGGAAATGAAAAACTGTTTTTT
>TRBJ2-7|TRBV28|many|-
CASSGGSYEQYF
TGTGCCAGCAGTGGAGGATCTTACGAGCAGTACTTC
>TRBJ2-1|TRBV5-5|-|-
CASSHTDGFNEQFF
TGTGCCAGCAGCCACACGGACGGGTTCAATGAGCAGTTCTTC
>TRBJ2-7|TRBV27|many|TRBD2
CASSLTGEGGSYEQYF
TGTGCCAGCAGTCTGACCGGGGAGGGAGGCTCCTACGAGCAGTACTTC
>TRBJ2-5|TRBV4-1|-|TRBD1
CASSQRQGSSTNEEETQYF
TGCGCCAGCAGCCAAAGACAGGGGAGTTCGACCAACGAAGAGGAGACCCAGTACTTC
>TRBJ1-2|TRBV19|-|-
CASAPEANYGYTF
TGTGCCAGCGCCCCCGAGGCCAACTATGGCTACACCTTC
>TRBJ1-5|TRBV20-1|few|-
CSAEAGGNQPQHF
TGCAGTGCCGAGGCGGGAGGCAATCAGCCCCAGCATTTT
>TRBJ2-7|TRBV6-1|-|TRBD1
CASNNRDRGSYEQYF
TGTGCCAGCAACAACCGGGACAGGGGCTCCTACGAGCAGTACTTC
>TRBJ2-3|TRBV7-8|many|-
CASSFLHTDTQYF
TGTGCCAGCAGCTTCCTGCACACAGATACGCAGTATTTT
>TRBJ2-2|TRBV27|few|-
CASSPRQENTGELFF
TGTGCCAGCAGTCCCCGACAGGAGAACACCGGGGAGCTGTTTTTT
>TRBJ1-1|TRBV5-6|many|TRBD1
CASSAIQGGATEAFF
TGTGCCAGCAGCGCCATACAGGGGGGTGCCACTGAAGCTTTCTTT
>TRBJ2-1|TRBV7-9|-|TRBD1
CASSLALAGGGEQFF
TGTGCCAGCAGCTTAGCTTTGGCAGGGGGTGGCGAGCAGTTCTTC
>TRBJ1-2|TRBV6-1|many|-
CASSRGSVNGYTF
TGTGCCAGCAGTCGGGGGAGTGTGAATGGCTACACCTTC
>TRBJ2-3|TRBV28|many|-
CASSLFRKDTQYF
TGTGCCAGCAGTTTATTTCGGAAAGATACGCAGTATTTT
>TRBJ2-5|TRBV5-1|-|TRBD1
CASSQGTGPQETQYF
TGCGCCAGCAGCCAAGGGACAGGACCCCAAGAGACCCAGTACTTC
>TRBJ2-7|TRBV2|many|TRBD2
CASRRTSGPPNPYYEQYF
TGTGCCAGCAGGCGGACTAGCGGGCCACCCAATCCCTACTACGAGCAGTACTTC
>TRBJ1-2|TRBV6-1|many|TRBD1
CASKPGQGSDGYTF
TGTGCCAGCAAACCCGGACAGGGCTCCGATGGCTACACCTTC
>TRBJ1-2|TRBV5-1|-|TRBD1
CASSLGDRTMDDYTF
TGCGCCAGCAGCTTGGGGGACAGGACTATGGATGACTACACCTTC
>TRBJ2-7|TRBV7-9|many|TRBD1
CASSSDRVTSEQYF
TGTGCCAGCAGTTCAGACAGGGTGACATCCGAGCAGTACTTC
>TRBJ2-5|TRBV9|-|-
CASSVSFSGQETQYF
TGTGCCAGCAGCGTTTCCTTCAGCGGACAAGAGACCCAGTACTTC
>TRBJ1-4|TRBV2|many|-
CASSVGVEGKLFF
TGTGCCAGCAGTGTTGGGGTAGAAGGAAAACTGTTTTTT
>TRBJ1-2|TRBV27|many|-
CASSFAQGIDGYTF
TGTGCCAGCAGTTTTGCGCAGGGCATCGATGGCTACACCTTC
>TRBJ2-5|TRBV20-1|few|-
CSARDLVRPQETQYF
TGCAGTGCTAGAGATCTTGTCAGGCCCCAAGAGACCCAGTACTTC
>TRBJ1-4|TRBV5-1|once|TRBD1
CASSRDREEKLFF
TGCGCCAGCAGCCGTGACAGGGAGGAAAAACTGTTTTTT
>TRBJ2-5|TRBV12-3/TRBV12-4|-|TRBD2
CASSLRGARYF
TGTGCCAGCAGTTTGCGGGGGGCCCGGTACTTC
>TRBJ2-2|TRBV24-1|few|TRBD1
CATSDFQQDRGGITGELFF
TGTGCCACCAGTGATTTTCAACAAGACAGGGGAGGAATCACCGGGGAGCTGTTTTTT
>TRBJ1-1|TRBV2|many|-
CASLRQLNTEAFF
TGTGCCAGCCTCAGACAGCTGAACACTGAAGCTTTCTTT
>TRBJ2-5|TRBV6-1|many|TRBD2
CASSEAGLAGEKETQYF
TGTGCCAGCAGTGAAGCCGGGCTAGCGGGGGAAAAAGAGACCCAGTACTTC